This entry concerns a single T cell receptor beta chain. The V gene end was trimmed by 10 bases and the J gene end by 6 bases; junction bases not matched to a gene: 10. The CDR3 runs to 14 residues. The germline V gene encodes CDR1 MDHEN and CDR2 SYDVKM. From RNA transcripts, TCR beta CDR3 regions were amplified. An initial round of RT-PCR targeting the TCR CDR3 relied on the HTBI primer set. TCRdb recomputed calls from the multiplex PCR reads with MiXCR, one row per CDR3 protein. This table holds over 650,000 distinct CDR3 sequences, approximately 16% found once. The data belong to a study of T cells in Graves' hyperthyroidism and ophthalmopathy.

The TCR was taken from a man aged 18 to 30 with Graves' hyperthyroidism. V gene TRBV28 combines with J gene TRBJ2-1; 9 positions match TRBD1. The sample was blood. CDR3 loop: CATSGTGIGNEQFF. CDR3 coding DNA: TGTGCCACCTCGGGGACAGGGATAGGCAATGAGCAGTTCTTC.